Following are 12 T cell receptor beta chains from one sample sequenced in a study of T cell repertoires in cytomegalovirus infection. Their antigens are not known. TCRdb used MiXCR to reprocess the reads, holding one entry per CDR3 protein. The sample records roughly 800,000 distinct CDR3 sequences, 25% to 30% being singletons. Material: cultured CD8+ T cells from PBMCs, obtained from culture after CMV antigen stimulation. These TCRs come from a human donor in good health (CMV status not recorded). Some clones in this sample may be carry-over from other donors' samples.

This chain uses TRBV19 with TRBJ1-2; 11 bases are shared with TRBD1. Germline-derived CDR1 and CDR2 are LNHDA and SQIVND (reference sequence). J lost 4 bases, V lost 4 bases, and 8 bases had no gene match. The CDR3 length is 16 residues. The CDR3 loop reads CASSTLDRGHSYGYTF. CDR3 nucleotide sequence: TGTGCCAGTAGTACCCTGGACAGGGGGCACAGCTATGGCTACACCTTC.

This chain links TRBV12-3 or TRBV12-4 with TRBJ2-1; D not certain. The CDR3 consists of 12 residues. Trimming took off 2 bases at V and 7 bases at J, with 6 bases between the two ends. The DNA for the CDR3 is TGTGCCAGCAGTTTACACGGAAATGAGCAGTTCTTC. Protein product: CASSLHGNEQFF.

V and J are TRBV4-1 and TRBJ2-1; D is ambiguous. Germline CDR1 and CDR2: MGHRA and YSYEKL. The V end lost 0 bases, the J end lost 6 bases, and 15 bases lay between the germline ends. The CDR3 is made up of 16 amino acids. CDR3 sequence (DNA): TGCGCCAGCAGCCAAGATCTGCTAGGCCGCGGCAATGAGCAGTTCTTC. Translation gives CASSQDLLGRGNEQFF.

In its sample, this clonotype was seen a few times. The V and J genes are TRBV5-6 and TRBJ1-5; D is possibly TRBD1 (5 bases). There are 14 residues in the CDR3. The germline gives CDR1 SGHDT, CDR2 YYEEEE. The germline V and J ends were trimmed by 4 bases and 7 bases, with 15 bases remaining between them. This chain's CDR3 is CASSHGTAGQPQHF. CDR3 nucleotide sequence: TGTGCCAGCAGCCACGGGACGGCAGGACAGCCCCAGCATTTT.

V and J are TRBV5-4 and TRBJ2-7; 8 nucleotides match TRBD1. CDR1 is SGHNT, CDR2 YYREEE, per germline (reference sequence). The CDR3 has 15 amino acids. V lost 4 bases to trimming and J lost 4 bases; unmatched junction nucleotides: 10. The CDR3 nucleotides read TGTGCCAGCAGCGCGGACAGGGAAGGGTGGTACGAGCAGTACTTC. Amino acids: CASSADREGWYEQYF.

This clonotype was picked up a small number of times. This chain joins TRBV11-2 and TRBJ2-1; TRBD1 agrees at 9 bases. The CDR3 has 15 residues. The germline V gene encodes CDR1 SGHAT and CDR2 FQNNGV. V shed 8 bases and J 2 bases; nucleotides not matched to a gene: 7. The CDR3 loop is CASLPGTGTYNEQFF. In DNA, the CDR3 is TGTGCCAGCCTGCCCGGGACAGGGACCTACAATGAGCAGTTCTTC.

This clonotype showed up many times. The CDR3 DNA is TGTGCCAGCAGCTTAGGCGGGGAGAACACCGGGGAGCTGTTTTTT. Residues: CASSLGGENTGELFF. The chain has TRBV7-9 and TRBJ2-2, with D possibly TRBD2 on 6 matching bases. The CDR3 loop spans 15 amino acids. V was trimmed by 1 base and J by 1 base, leaving 7 bases between them. Germline assignment: CDR1 SEHNR and CDR2 FQNEAQ (reference sequence).

V is TRBV27 and J is TRBJ2-1, with a tentative D call TRBD1 (6 bases). The germline CDR1 and CDR2 sequences are MNHEY and SMNVEV (reference sequence). V lost 3 bases and J lost 2, with 11 bases in between. This CDR3 contains 15 residues. The CDR3 DNA follows: TGTGCCAGCAGTTTGCAGGGGATCCCCTACAATGAGCAGTTCTTC. Its protein is CASSLQGIPYNEQFF.

The V call is TRBV7-3, the J call TRBJ2-3; possible D gene TRBD2, 6 bases. Germline V gene sequence: CDR1 SGHTA, CDR2 FQGTGA. Trimming took off 1 base at V and 2 bases at J, with 16 bases between the two ends. CDR3 size: 17 residues. This CDR3 reads CASSLSIPPRDTDTQYF. The CDR3, as DNA: TGTGCCAGCAGCTTAAGTATCCCCCCGCGGGACACAGATACGCAGTATTTT.

There are many counts of this clonotype. The chain uses TRBV12-3 or TRBV12-4 and TRBJ2-1, with unresolved D. CDR3 size: 12 residues. Trimming removed 1 base at V and 10 bases at J, with 8 bases between. This chain's CDR3 is CASSLVGGEQFF. DNA of the CDR3: TGTGCCAGCAGTTTAGTTGGCGGCGAGCAGTTCTTC.

This clonotype was seen ten or more times. V and J are TRBV7-9 and TRBJ2-6; D is undetermined. The CDR3 extends over 12 amino acids. V lost 3 bases, J lost 9 bases, and 6 bases lay in between. Per germline, CDR1 SEHNR and CDR2 FQNEAQ (reference sequence). The CDR3 DNA sequence: TGTGCCAGCAGCTTGTCTGTCAACGTCCTGACTTTC. It is translated as CASSLSVNVLTF.

The genes are TRBV5-6 and TRBJ2-4; D is perhaps TRBD2 (6 bases). In germline, CDR1 is SGHDT, CDR2 YYEEEE. This CDR3 is 12 amino acids long. With 2 bases removed from V and 7 bases from J, the gap between germline ends came to 7 bases. CDR3 coding DNA: TGTGCCAGCAGCTTTCGGGGGAACATTCAGTACTTC. It specifies CASSFRGNIQYF. Looking up the rest from reference TRBV5-6 and TRBJ2-4 gives the full variable domain: DAGVTQSPTHLIKTRGQQVTLRCSPKSGHDTVSWYQQALGQGPQFIFQYYEEEERQRGNFPDRFSGHQFPNYSSELNVNALLLGDSALYLCASSFRGNIQYFGAGTRLSVL.